This T cell receptor beta chain stems from a study of cytomegalovirus exposure and HLA in healthy donors. Study-wide results and caveats: Most TCR sequences were seen very rarely across donors, but some public TCRs occurred in many. Exclusion applied to some V segments, including TRBV6-2 and TRBV6-3, as they were indistinguishable. The classifier was said to identify cytomegalovirus status with high specificity and sensitivity. V- and J-gene trimming of TCR beta was linked (in a later analysis) to a missense DCLRE1C variant.

13 Jbeta primers and 60 Vbeta primers were used for the PCR. Assay used: immunoSEQ multiplex PCR; TCRdb lists only in-frame clones, some missing. The sample consists of some 140,000 clones, 75% to 80% of them appearing once. This clone was observed a handful of times. The antigen remains unidentified. The germline V gene encodes CDR1 MNHNS and CDR2 SASEGT. J gave up 1 base and V 3 bases, and 4 bases lay outside the gene matches. This CDR3 is 15 amino acids long. Sequencing was done on a sample of PBMCs. This rearrangement joins TRBV6-1 to TRBJ2-7; 9 bases agree with TRBD1. The TCR was taken from a man in his thirties or forties in good health and CMV-seronegative. The CDR3 reads CASSDEGQGSYEQYF. In DNA, the CDR3 is TGTGCCAGCAGTGATGAGGGACAGGGTTCCTACGAGCAGTACTTC.